This T cell receptor (beta chain) was captured in a study of T cell changes during pregnancy in multiple sclerosis. There are 15 residues in the CDR3. The V end lost 7 bases, the J end lost 2 bases, and 16 bases lay between the germline ends. Germline V CDR1 and CDR2: MNHNS, SASEGT. Method: immunoSEQ multiplex PCR; TCRdb's copy keeps in-frame clones and lacks some. The sample records about 69,000 clones, approximately 91% being singletons. This TCR derives from a female donor with multiple sclerosis, enrolled in a pregnancy study. Here the sequenced sample was peripheral blood, taken before pregnancy. The chain links TRBV6-1 to TRBJ2-3, with D possibly TRBD2 on 7 matching bases. For the CDR3, the DNA is TGTGCCAGCACCATGGGGCGGGGGCACACAGATACGCAGTATTTT. Translated: CASTMGRGHTDTQYF.